What follows are 16 T cell receptor beta chains derived from one specimen sequenced in a study of T cell responses to AZD1222 COVID-19 vaccine (dated by TCRdb to 2020 to 2022). Explained via the paper, the time point label denotes: baseline before first vaccination. The meaning of the sample's treatment or condition label: meningococcal conjugate vaccine given as trial control. The method behind the library was the immunoSEQ multiplex PCR assay. Here the immuneACCESS table is served through TCRdb, limited to in-frame sequences with V and J called. Missing clones are a known gap in these copies; in checked studies unresolved V genes cover under half, and the rest lacks a known reason. The sample profile shows approximately 60,000 clones; more than 80% of them were found once. Approximately 19% of the sample lies in the top ten. Sequencing was performed on peripheral blood, taken on day 0 of MenACWY control vaccination. Source of these receptors: an adult in good health.

The chain links TRBV6-5 to TRBJ1-4; unclear D gene. The CDR3 has 12 residues. V was trimmed by 8 bases and J by 4 bases, leaving 8 bases between them. The germline V gene encodes CDR1 MNHEY and CDR2 SVGAGI. CDR3 region: CASRSSNEKLFF. CDR3 nucleotides: TGTGCCAGCCGGAGTAGTAATGAAAAACTGTTTTTT.

The CDR3 sequence: CASSRSMPLNAETQYF. The DNA of the CDR3 is TGTGCCAGCAGCCGGTCCATGCCTTTGAACGCGGAGACCCAGTACTTC. The J gene is TRBJ2-5, the V gene TRBV3-1 (or the pseudogene TRBV3-2); D is ambiguous. This CDR3 has 16 residues. Per germline, CDR1 LGHDT and CDR2 YNNKEL (reference sequence). Trimming stripped 4 bases from V and 5 bases from J, with 20 bases between.

This clone was observed many times. The chain joins TRBV4-1 to TRBJ2-7; 8 bases map to TRBD1. Germline-derived CDR1 and CDR2 are MGHRA and YSYEKL. Unmatched junction bases numbered 18, after V lost 0 bases and J lost 2 bases. This CDR3 has 20 amino acids. The CDR3 coding sequence is TGCGCCAGCAGCCAAGAAGGATTCGGACAGGGCATTCCTTTCACCTACGAGCAGTACTTC. This codes for CASSQEGFGQGIPFTYEQYF.

This clone was seen once. This chain links TRBV16 with TRBJ2-5; maybe TRBD2 (5 bases). The germline gives CDR1 KGHSY, CDR2 FQNENV. The CDR3 is 17 amino acids. V was clipped by 0 bases and J by 2 bases, with 16 bases between them. As DNA, the CDR3 is TGTGCCAGCAGCCAATCCCCAAACCGACGGGGTCAAGAGACCCAGTACTTC. Its translation: CASSQSPNRRGQETQYF. The variable domain in full, completed from reference TRBV16 and TRBJ2-5, reads GEEVAQTPKHLVRGEGQKAKLYCAPIKGHSYVFWYQQVLKNEFKFLISFQNENVFDETGMPKERFSAKCLPNSPCSLEIQATKLEDSAVYFCASSQSPNRRGQETQYFGPGTRLLVL.

This clone was seen once. J is TRBJ2-6 and V is TRBV5-1, with D possibly matching TRBD1 (7 bases). Germline V CDR1 and CDR2: SGHRS, YFSETQ. Deletions cut 4 bases from V and 0 bases from J, with 11 bases between. This CDR3 region has 16 residues. The CDR3 is CASSRGDSSGANVLTF. As DNA, the CDR3 is TGCGCCAGCAGCAGGGGGGACAGCTCTGGGGCCAACGTCCTGACTTTC.

The chain carries TRBV6-4 and TRBJ2-1; possibly TRBD2 for D (6 bases). The CDR3 has 16 amino acids. The V gene lost 7 bases and the J gene lost 2 bases, with 18 bases spanning the gap. CDR1 is MRHNA and CDR2 is SNTAGT in the germline V gene. Here the CDR3 reads CASTISSGAPYNEQFF. The CDR3 nucleotides are TGTGCCAGCACCATTAGTAGCGGCGCTCCCTACAATGAGCAGTTCTTC.

The chain has TRBV7-6 and TRBJ1-1; TRBD1 agrees at 8 bases. The CDR3 contains 16 residues. V was clipped by 1 base and J by 0 bases; unmatched bases: 4. Germline CDR1 is SGHVS and CDR2 is FNYEAQ. The chain's CDR3 is CASSLVRTGMNTEAFF. For the CDR3, the DNA is TGTGCCAGCAGCTTAGTCAGGACAGGGATGAACACTGAAGCTTTCTTT.

V and J are TRBV14 and TRBJ1-1; 7 bases are a match to TRBD1. The germline V gene has CDR1 SGHDN and CDR2 FVKESK. V trimming: 4 bases; J trimming: 4 bases; junction bases outside the gene matches: 12. The length of the CDR3 is 16 residues. This chain's CDR3 is CASSRKSRDSFTEAFF. CDR3 nucleotide sequence: TGTGCCAGCAGCCGAAAATCGAGGGACAGCTTCACTGAAGCTTTCTTT.

V is TRBV20-1 and J is TRBJ2-1; D gene ambiguous. Germline V gives CDR1 DFQATT, CDR2 SNEGSKA (reference sequence). CDR3 size: 11 residues. V shed 4 bases and J shed 9 bases, with 10 bases lying between them. As DNA, the CDR3 is TGCAGTGCTATACGGTATCTTGAGCAGTTCTTC. This codes for CSAIRYLEQFF.

The V and J genes are TRBV7-8 and TRBJ1-1; D not resolved. CDR1 and CDR2 (germline): SGHVS, FQNEAQ. V dropped 4 bases and J dropped 1 base, with 7 bases sitting between them. The CDR3 extends over 13 amino acids. This CDR3 is CASSSRGNTEAFF. The CDR3 DNA sequence: TGTGCCAGCAGCTCCCGGGGGAACACTGAAGCTTTCTTT.

There are a few counts of this clone. The chain is built from TRBV5-6 and TRBJ2-5, with D possibly being TRBD1 (5 bases). V was shortened by 6 bases and J by 0 bases, with 12 bases between the two germline ends. The CDR3 length is 14 residues. The V gene's germline CDR1 is SGHDT and CDR2 YYEEEE. CDR3 DNA sequence: TGTGCCAGCACCGTGGACATAAACCAAGAGACCCAGTACTTC. It is translated as CASTVDINQETQYF.

The chain employs TRBV5-8 and TRBJ2-7; a possible D gene is TRBD2 (6 bases). CDR1 and CDR2 (germline): SGHTS, YDEGEE. V lost 0 bases and J lost 4, with 11 bases in between. The CDR3 is made up of 14 amino acids. The CDR3: CASSLEGGFYEQYF. The CDR3, as DNA: TGTGCCAGCAGCTTGGAGGGAGGCTTTTACGAGCAGTACTTC.

The chain combines TRBV28 with TRBJ1-5; 9 bases fit TRBD1. The CDR3 loop spans 18 amino acids. The germline V gene encodes CDR1 MDHEN and CDR2 SYDVKM. V lost 6 bases to trimming and J lost 0 bases; unmatched junction nucleotides: 12. This CDR3 is CASSPPGQGLYSNQPQHF. The CDR3 DNA follows: TGTGCCAGCAGCCCTCCGGGACAGGGACTTTATAGCAATCAGCCCCAGCATTTT.

The rearrangement links TRBV11-2 to TRBJ2-3, with D uncertain. V lost 7 bases to trimming and J lost 2 bases, with 16 bases between them. The CDR3 has 15 residues. CDR1 and CDR2 from the germline V gene are SGHAT and FQNNGV. CDR3 sequence: CASTRTVLATDTQYF. The CDR3 DNA reads as TGTGCCAGCACCCGAACGGTATTAGCCACAGATACGCAGTATTTT.

J is TRBJ2-7 and V is TRBV4-3; D is perhaps TRBD2 (6 bases). CDR3 length equals 14 residues. V was shortened by 3 bases and J by 3 bases, with 12 bases between the two germline ends. The germline V gene encodes CDR1 LGHNA and CDR2 YSLEER. CDR3 sequence (DNA): TGCGCCAGCAGCCATGCGGTGGGGGGCTACGAGCAGTACTTC. Its protein product is CASSHAVGGYEQYF.

The V call is TRBV7-9, the J call TRBJ2-1; D call uncertain. The CDR3 consists of 14 residues. Germline V lookup: CDR1 SEHNR, CDR2 FQNEAQ (reference sequence). V gave up 0 bases and J gave up 6 bases, with 9 bases separating them. The CDR3 loop is CASSLAEMANEQFF. As DNA, the CDR3 is TGTGCCAGCAGCTTAGCCGAGATGGCCAATGAGCAGTTCTTC.